The sequence of this TCR beta chain was determined in a study of regulatory T cells in long-lasting Graves disease. Study in general: Over 5 years of antithyroid drugs with positive TSH receptor antibodies was taken to mean persistent Graves' disease.

Study-level findings and limits: Thyroid tissue was not sampled; only peripheral blood was. Having only a small sample size may have limited accuracy.

For TCR beta, libraries came from iRepertoire HTBI primers and Arm-PCR of CDR3 regions. TCRdb re-called the multiplex PCR reads with MiXCR, one entry per CDR3 protein. The sample lists some 440,000 distinct CDR3 sequences, under 25% occurring once. Germline V gene data show CDR1 as DFQATT and CDR2 as SNEGSKA (reference sequence). V lost 0 bases, J lost 16 bases, and 16 bases lay in between. The CDR3 contains 13 residues. Regarding time point: persistent/refractory GD, antithyroid drugs over 5 years with positive TRAb. Construction of the TCR library relied on RNA isolated from PBMCs. Guidelines of the American Thyroid Association were used to diagnose Graves' disease. A few counts support this clonotype. Its specificity is unknown.

This specimen was peripheral blood mononuclear cells (PBMCs), taken when the disease was refractory, from a patient treated with antithyroid drugs. The rearrangement uses TRBV20-1 and TRBJ1-6; TRBD1 might be the D (5 bases). This TCR was recovered from a female donor with Graves disease. DNA of the CDR3: TGCAGTGCTAGAGATTTTATGCGGGACTTGCTCCACTTT. Translating it yields CSARDFMRDLLHF.